These 18 T cell receptor beta chains share one sample of origin, sequenced in a study of blood T cell repertoires in COVID-19. Profiling relied on immunoSEQ multiplex PCR, and the TCRdb table lists in-frame clones only, not all of them. The table lists around 100,000 clones, about 84% of them singletons. The sequenced material came from peripheral blood. The receptors shown here come from a man aged 45-60 years with acute or convalescent COVID-19.

Concerning this clone: The same CDR3 also results from other DNA sequences found in this sample. The chain joins TRBV25-1 to TRBJ1-4, with no clear D. V was cut by 4 bases and J by 8 bases, with 5 bases left in between. Germline assignment: CDR1 MGHDK and CDR2 SYGVNS. This CDR3 contains 11 residues. CDR3 residues: CASSVLEKLFF. In nucleotides, the CDR3 is TGTGCCAGCAGTGTTTTAGAAAAACTGTTTTTT.

The chain employs TRBV4-2 and TRBJ2-1; 14 nucleotides line up with TRBD2. J lost 6 bases, V lost 4 bases, and 14 bases had no gene match. From germline, CDR1 is LGHNA and CDR2 YNFKEQ. This CDR3 spans 19 amino acids. The CDR3 protein is CASSLLTSGGAGLSNEQFF. Written as DNA, the CDR3 is TGTGCCAGCAGCCTATTGACTAGCGGGGGGGCAGGGTTGAGCAATGAGCAGTTCTTC.

The chain has TRBV12-3 or TRBV12-4 and TRBJ1-2; a weak D match, TRBD1 (6 bases). Trimming removed 7 bases at V and 7 bases at J, with 10 bases between. This CDR3 is 11 amino acids long. CDR3 sequence (DNA): TGTGCCAGCACCATCAGGGGTGGCTACACCTTC. Its translation: CASTIRGGYTF.

The chain couples TRBV5-8 to TRBJ1-1, with D possibly being TRBD1 (6 bases). The CDR3 covers 13 residues. Germline V CDR1 and CDR2: SGHTS, YDEGEE. V dropped 2 bases and J dropped 6 bases, with 11 bases sitting between them. In DNA, the CDR3 is TGTGCCAGCAGCTTCGGCAGGGGACCTGAAGCTTTCTTT. It is translated as CASSFGRGPEAFF.

The J gene is TRBJ2-1, the V gene TRBV6-5, with D perhaps TRBD2 (5 bases). The CDR3 is 12 amino acids. Trimming stripped 6 bases from V and 9 bases from J, with 12 bases between. Germline V gene data show CDR1 as MNHEY and CDR2 as SVGAGI. The CDR3: CASRPTRAEQFF. The CDR3 bases are TGTGCCAGCAGGCCAACTAGGGCTGAGCAGTTCTTC.

The V gene is TRBV19, the J gene TRBJ1-5; D remains ambiguous. CDR3 size: 18 residues. In germline, CDR1 is LNHDA, CDR2 SQIVND (reference sequence). The V gene lost 5 bases and the J gene lost 0 bases, with 20 bases spanning the gap. The chain's CDR3 is CASSPEVSPQYSNQPQHF. The CDR3 DNA sequence: TGTGCCAGTAGTCCCGAGGTGAGCCCCCAGTATAGCAATCAGCCCCAGCATTTT.

This clone occurred once. CDR3: CAWRASGKNGYTF. The CDR3 DNA follows: TGTGCCTGGAGGGCCTCAGGGAAAAACGGCTACACCTTC. The chain links TRBV30 to TRBJ1-2, with a possible D match to TRBD1 (5 bases). Looked up from germline, CDR1 is GTSNPN and CDR2 is SVGIG (reference sequence). The CDR3 has 13 amino acids. V was pared by 3 bases and J by 8 bases, with 16 bases between. Combining the CDR3 with reference TRBV30 and TRBJ1-2 gives the whole variable domain SQTIHQWPATLVQPVGSPLSLECTVEGTSNPNLYWYRQAAGRGLQLLFYSVGIGQISSEVPQNLSASRPQDRQFILSSKKLLLSDSGFYLCAWRASGKNGYTFGSGTRLTVV.

The genes are TRBV3-1 (or the pseudogene TRBV3-2) and TRBJ1-2; D gene unclear. This CDR3 comprises 15 residues. The V gene lost 2 bases and the J gene lost 4 bases, with 14 bases spanning the gap. Germline values: CDR1 LGHDT, CDR2 YNNKEL (reference sequence). The CDR3 nucleotides are TGTGCCAGCAGCCAATTTGACGAGGGCGGCTATGGCTACACCTTC. Amino acid sequence: CASSQFDEGGYGYTF.

The chain recombines TRBV11-2 with TRBJ1-1, with 10 bases identical to TRBD1. Germline V CDR1 and CDR2: SGHAT, FQNNGV. There are 16 residues in the CDR3. Trimming at V came to 5 bases and at J to 0 bases, leaving 6 bases not matched to a gene. This CDR3 reads CASSPGTGVMNTEAFF. For the CDR3, the DNA is TGTGCCAGCAGCCCAGGGACAGGGGTAATGAACACTGAAGCTTTCTTT. Combining the CDR3 with reference TRBV11-2 and TRBJ1-1 gives the whole variable domain EAGVAQSPRYKIIEKRQSVAFWCNPISGHATLYWYQQILGQGPKLLIQFQNNGVVDDSQLPKDRFSAERLKGVDSTLKIQPAKLEDSAVYLCASSPGTGVMNTEAFFGQGTRLTVV.

V gene TRBV5-6 combines with J gene TRBJ2-7; no clear D gene. The CDR3 sequence is 13 residues long. CDR1 and CDR2 (germline): SGHDT, YYEEEE. Trimming left V 0 bases short and J 3 bases short, with 7 bases between. CDR3 in amino acids: CASSLGQNYEQYF. CDR3 nucleotide sequence: TGTGCCAGCAGCTTGGGGCAGAACTACGAGCAGTACTTC.

CDR3 bases: TGTGCCACCAGGAGAGGACAGGGACTGAACACTGAAGCTTTCTTT. Its protein is CATRRGQGLNTEAFF. The rearrangement links TRBV24-1 to TRBJ1-1; TRBD1 agrees at 8 bases. Losses at the gene ends were 7 bases for V and 0 bases for J; bases not matched to a gene: 6. The germline V gene has CDR1 KGHDR and CDR2 SFDVKD. The CDR3 consists of 15 residues.

The chain recombines TRBV19 with TRBJ1-5; D might be TRBD1 (6 bases). This CDR3 region has 18 residues. Trimming cost V 5 bases and J 7 bases, with 27 bases left between them. Germline V gene lookup returns CDR1 LNHDA and CDR2 SQIVND (reference sequence). DNA of the CDR3: TGTGCCAGTAGTCCACAGGGTGGGCGCAGGGACCGCATACAGCCCCAGCATTTT. Protein product: CASSPQGGRRDRIQPQHF.

The chain links TRBV10-2 to TRBJ2-5, with 13 positions matching TRBD2. Trimming removed 6 bases from V and 6 bases from J; junction bases left unmatched: 10. The CDR3 is made up of 16 amino acids. Germline V lookup: CDR1 WSHSY, CDR2 SAAADI. The CDR3 is CASSERLAGGMKTQYF. The CDR3 nucleotides read TGCGCCAGCAGCGAAAGACTAGCGGGAGGTATGAAGACCCAGTACTTC.

This clone was recorded once. The V gene is TRBV2, the J gene TRBJ2-5, with TRBD2 identical over 11 bases. CDR3 size: 16 residues. Trimming removed 1 base from V and 4 bases from J; junction bases left unmatched: 5. Germline CDR1 is SNHLY and CDR2 is FYNNEI. The CDR3 region is CASSEGASGGTETQYF. In nucleotides, the CDR3 is TGTGCCAGCAGTGAAGGGGCTAGCGGGGGGACAGAGACCCAGTACTTC.

V and J are TRBV5-1 and TRBJ1-5; D may be TRBD1 (5 bases). CDR1 and CDR2 (germline): SGHRS, YFSETQ. V lost 4 bases, J lost 9 bases, and 17 bases lay in between. CDR3 size: 14 residues. This CDR3 reads CASSLGLEGLPQHF. The CDR3 DNA follows: TGCGCCAGCAGCCTTGGACTGGAGGGGCTGCCCCAGCATTTT.

Concerning this clone itself: The same CDR3 is also encoded by other DNA sequences in this sample. The V gene is TRBV29-1, the J gene TRBJ1-1, with D perhaps matching TRBD1 (5 bases). Trimming took 6 bases from V and 1 from J, leaving 9 bases between them. Germline values: CDR1 SQVTM, CDR2 ANQGSEA. The CDR3 contains 12 residues. The CDR3 DNA reads TGCAGCGTGGGGCGAGGGAACACTGAAGCTTTCTTT. Translated: CSVGRGNTEAFF. The full variable domain, with the rest looked up from reference TRBV29-1 and TRBJ1-1, is SAVISQKPSRDICQRGTSLTIQCQVDSQVTMMFWYRQQPGQSLTLIATANQGSEATYESGFVIDKFPISRPNLTFSTLTVSNMSPEDSSIYLCSVGRGNTEAFFGQGTRLTVV.

This clone appeared once. This sequence joins TRBV6-5 and TRBJ1-5; D remains ambiguous. Germline assignment: CDR1 MNHEY and CDR2 SVGAGI. The CDR3 spans 15 residues. The germline V and J ends were trimmed by 6 bases and 2 bases, with 14 bases remaining between them. The CDR3 reads CASRPAGIGNQPQHF. The DNA of the CDR3 is TGTGCCAGCAGGCCCGCGGGGATTGGCAATCAGCCCCAGCATTTT.

This sequence joins TRBV9 and TRBJ1-2; D not resolved. Trimming shortened V by 0 bases and J by 8 bases, and 14 bases separated the two germline ends. CDR3 length equals 14 residues. Germline CDR1 and CDR2: SGDLS and YYNGEE. The CDR3 loop is CASSVGVGEVGYTF. CDR3 bases: TGTGCCAGCAGCGTAGGAGTAGGCGAGGTGGGCTACACCTTC.